Reported below is one T cell receptor (beta chain). No antigen is known for it. It has no much larger one-base neighbor in the sample; base qualities were not kept. This sample was taken from a study of blood T cell repertoires in COVID-19 (dated by TCRdb to 2018 to 2021). Regarding the research as a whole: Samples from collaborators originated in the United States, Italy and Spain and spanned both the acute and convalescent phases of COVID-19. Samples came from the ongoing ImmuneRACE study (first 160 participants) plus 1,254 subjects from 6 global collaborators. The prospective study material was composed of cDNA or gDNA derived from T cells, B-cell-depleted T cells, or PBMCs. A freely available public database, intended as a resource for researchers studying the immune response to SARS-CoV-2, is where the repertoires were released. Deeply sampled blood TCRbeta repertoires from subjects exposed to, actively infected with, or recovered from COVID-19 were included in the dataset. HLA class I and class II types, where available, came from metadata supplied by the sample provider rather than from assay-based typing. The sample metadata nearly always contained a de-identified subject ID, COVID-19 status, age in years and sex.

TCRbeta CDR3 regions were amplified from genomic DNA by means of the immunoSEQ Assay, a bias-controlled multiplex PCR. In the paper's pipeline: Within the assay, amplification of reference gene primers was used to estimate how many nucleated cells each sample contained. Sequence reads were collapsed and filtered to measure the absolute abundance of every unique TCRbeta CDR3 rearrangement. For each sample, productive Simpson clonality was calculated as the square root of Simpson's diversity index over productive rearrangements. The table comes from immuneACCESS by way of TCRdb, which keeps in-frame sequences with V and J called. Part of the clones is missing from these tables; in studies checked, under half for an unresolved V gene and the rest for unknown reasons. The D gene and trimming were derived from the DNA, and the V and J assignments and clone size from that table. The sample has some 180,000 clones on record, just under 80% of them singletons. The biggest ten clones account for approximately 3% of the sample.

Collaborating institutions collected whole blood in K2EDTA tubes following their own protocols. For TCRbeta analysis, collaborators shipped samples as frozen whole blood, isolated PBMCs, or DNA extracted from either of those sample types. The germline V end is reduced by 5 bases and the J end by 3 bases; junction bases left unmatched: 5. Looking up the germline V gene yields CDR1 MDHEN and CDR2 SYDVKM. The CDR3 starts with the cysteine, ends with the phenylalanine, and has 16 residues. The kept DNA is CDR3 alone, 48 bases in frame from the first base. What the research found in general, with its limitations: The amount of clinical and demographic metadata varied by source and participant and was provided uncurated.

This chain is built from TRBV28 and TRBJ2-2, with 11 central nucleotides matching TRBD1. This TCR came from an elderly woman with active or convalescent COVID-19. Sequencing used peripheral blood. The CDR3 amino acid sequence is: CASSAGQGAYTGELFF. The nucleotide sequence is TGTGCCAGCAGTGCCGGACAGGGGGCTTACACCGGGGAGCTGTTTTTT.